This T cell receptor beta chain appears in the sequencing data of a study of regulatory T cells in long-lasting Graves disease. Time point described: persistent/refractory GD, antithyroid drugs over 5 years with positive TRAb. Researchers made the TCR library from RNA that was extracted from PBMCs. As collected, the peripheral blood samples measured around 9 milliliters each and went into EDTA tubes. Only a few counts were recorded for this clonotype. The CDR3 is 16 residues long. V lost 5 bases to trimming and J lost 8 bases, with 24 bases between them. Looked up from germline, CDR1 is LNHDA and CDR2 is SQIVND (reference sequence). For TCR beta, libraries came from iRepertoire HTBI primers and Arm-PCR of CDR3 regions. Each CDR3 protein gets one entry after TCRdb re-called the multiplex PCR reads with MiXCR. Of 400,000 to 500,000 distinct CDR3 sequences listed, 20% to 25% were seen once; the top ten hold approximately 15%.

This clonotype was obtained from a female donor with Graves disease. The chain uses TRBV19 and TRBJ1-2; D might be TRBD1 (6 bases). The sequenced sample was peripheral blood mononuclear cells (PBMCs), obtained when the disease was refractory, from a patient treated with antithyroid drugs. DNA of the CDR3: TGTGCCAGTAGTCCTACGGATGCGGGGGCGACCAGGGGCTACACCTTC. It encodes CASSPTDAGATRGYTF.